Detailed here is one T cell receptor (beta chain). This receptor's antigen is unknown. No base qualities exist here, and no much larger clone lies one base off it. The library was produced with 5' RACE. The listed sequencing device is Illumina HiSeq 2000. Template switching added a universal primer binding site, and the final cDNA carried a unique molecular identifier that allowed TCR cDNA molecules to be counted accurately. Specific primers in the conserved constant-segment region were used to synthesize first-strand cDNA for TCR alpha and beta chains. To control for contamination, every cDNA library carried two barcodes: a SMART-Mk sample barcode plus Illumina barcodes. TruSeq adapter sequences, together with Illumina sample barcodes, were added in two successive PCR steps. TCR alpha and beta cDNA libraries were sequenced on the Illumina HiSeq platform with custom primers. The authors processed their data as follows. MiGEC was used to process raw reads and extract unique molecular identifiers, and MiXCR was used to find CDR3 positions. Recombination models were inferred per individual with the repgenHMM and IGoR tools using an EM algorithm. Shared clonotypes were analyzed with the tcR package in R, and sharing was normalized by the product of cloneset sizes. To study raw recombination without the effects of thymic and clonal selection, out-of-frame nonproductive sequences were analyzed. TCRdb reprocessing: public reads trimmed at Q25 with fastp, clones called with MiXCR, in-frame beta chains kept. Under each unique CDR3 protein, matching rows form one entry showing the most common genes and DNA. In this record, the V and J calls reflect TCRdb's handling and not the investigators' own analysis. The sample table records 200,000 to 250,000 distinct CDR3 sequences; around 6.8% of these occur just once. Together, the top ten hold about 1.9% of the sample.

This sample is drawn from a study of identical twins (dated by TCRdb to the mid-2010s). Some background on the complete study: TCR alpha and beta repertoires from monozygotic twins, unrelated adults of various ages and cord blood were deep-sequenced to test whether fetal clonotypes persist. Replicate twin experiments were performed at different times using different library preparation protocols to rule out contamination.

The CDR3 has 15 amino acids, counting the end cysteine and phenylalanine. CDR3 DNA only is kept here, 45 bases in frame from base 1. As encoded in the germline V gene (reference sequence), CDR1 is MNHEY while CDR2 is SMNVEV. V loses 6 bases, J loses 5 bases, and the germline ends lie 20 bases apart. General study outcomes and caveats: Fewer insertions were carried by abundant cord blood beta clonotypes, a similar but weaker trend appeared in young adult naive repertoires, and no such trend appeared in memory repertoires. Conclusions relied on cross-sectional statistical analysis, since the same donors could not be followed over many years. In monozygotic twins, recombination models systematically underestimated out-of-frame TCR alpha sharing, but the models matched the sharing seen between unrelated individuals. Zero-insertion analyses could be partly confounded by invariant T cells such as MAIT and iNKT, though diverse VJ usage argued against such confounding for most clonotypes. The excess sharing between twins in beta out-of-frame sequences was weaker because fewer shared sequences reduced the signal-to-noise ratio. Out-of-frame TCR alpha sequences shared between twins showed an excess of low generation-probability sequences compared with coincidental sharing between unrelated individuals.

Every donor in the study was a healthy Caucasian. Three pairs of female monozygotic twins, all aged roughly 18 to 29 years, made up the twin cohort. Miltenyi CD45RO+ enrichment and human naive T-cell isolation kits were used to isolate memory (CD45RO+) and naive T cells from PBMC. The same data also went into a second study, on yellow fever vaccine responses in identical twins. As the second publication notes: According to the authors, the vaccine-induced T cell response in identical twins seemed to be partly convergent and partly specific to each individual. In the study, vaccine-responding T cell clones were precisely tracked in identical twins.

Recombination joined TRBV27 with TRBJ2-7; the D segment might be TRBD1 or TRBD2, since each matches 5 bases. This TCR was recovered from a woman younger than 30 in good health. The specimen sequenced was memory (CD45RO+) T cells sorted from blood. Read against the paper, the sample's cell subset or site label means: CD45RO+ enriched T cells. The CDR3 in this case is CASSRDPSSGHEQYF. The DNA is TGTGCCAGCAGCCGGGACCCATCTTCGGGTCACGAGCAGTACTTC.